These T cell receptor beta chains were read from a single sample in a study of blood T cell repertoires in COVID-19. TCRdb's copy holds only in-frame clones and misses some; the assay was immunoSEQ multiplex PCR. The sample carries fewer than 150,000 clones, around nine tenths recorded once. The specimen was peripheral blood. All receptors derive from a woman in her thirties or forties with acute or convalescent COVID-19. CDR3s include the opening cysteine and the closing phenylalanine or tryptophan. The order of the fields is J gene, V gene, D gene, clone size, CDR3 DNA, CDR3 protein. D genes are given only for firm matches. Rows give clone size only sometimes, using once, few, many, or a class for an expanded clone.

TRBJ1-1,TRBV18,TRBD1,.,TGTGCCAGCTCGCTCCGGGACAGGGTACGGGTCGGCCCCTTTTCTGAAGCTTTCTTT,CASSLRDRVRVGPFSEAFF
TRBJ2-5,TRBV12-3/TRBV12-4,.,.,TGTGCCAGCAGTGCGACAGGACTGGAGTACTTC,CASSATGLEYF
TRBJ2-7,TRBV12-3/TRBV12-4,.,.,TGTGCCAGCAGTCTCGGACTGCCTTACGAGCAGTACTTC,CASSLGLPYEQYF
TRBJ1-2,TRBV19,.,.,TGTGCCACCTCACTTCAAAACTATGGCTACACCTTC,CATSLQNYGYTF
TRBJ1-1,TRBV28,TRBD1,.,TGTGCCAGCAGTTTATTTACAGGGGTCACTGAAGCTTTCTTT,CASSLFTGVTEAFF
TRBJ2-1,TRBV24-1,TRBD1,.,TGTGCCACCCGTGGGACAGGGTTAAGTGAGGGGGGGGGAAATGAGCAGTTCTTC,CATRGTGLSEGGGNEQFF
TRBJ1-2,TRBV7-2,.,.,TGTGCCAGCAGCTTAGCGATGGGGGCCGGGGGCTACACCTTC,CASSLAMGAGGYTF
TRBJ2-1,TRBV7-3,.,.,TGTGCCAGCAGCTTAGGTAGAGGGGGTGAGCAGTTCTTC,CASSLGRGGEQFF
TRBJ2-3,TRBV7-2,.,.,TGTGCCAGCAGCTTGACAGCTGTCACAGATACGCAGTATTTT,CASSLTAVTDTQYF
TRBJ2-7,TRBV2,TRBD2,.,TGTGCCAGCAGTCTAGCGGGGGGATCCTACGAGCAGTACTTC,CASSLAGGSYEQYF
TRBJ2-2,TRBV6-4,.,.,TGTGCCACCCGAAGCACGCGCTCAAACACCGGGGAGCTGTTTTTT,CATRSTRSNTGELFF
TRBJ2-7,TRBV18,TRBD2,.,TGTGCCAGCTCCCCTCGACTAGCGGGAGGGCCCGCCGAGTCCTACGAGCAGTACTTC,CASSPRLAGGPAESYEQYF
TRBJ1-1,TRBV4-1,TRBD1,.,TGCGCCAGCAGCCAAGCGGCGGGACAGGGGTATTTGGAGAACACTGAAGCTTTCTTT,CASSQAAGQGYLENTEAFF
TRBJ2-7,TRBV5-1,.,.,TGCGCCAGCAGCTTCTCGGAGCCCTCCTACGAGCAGTACTTC,CASSFSEPSYEQYF
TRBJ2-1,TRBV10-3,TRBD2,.,TGTGCCATCAGTGGATTAGCGGGAGCCAATGAGCAGTTCTTC,CAISGLAGANEQFF
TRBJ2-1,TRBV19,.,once,TGTGCCAGTAGCATGGACTCGCGGCCTTACAATGAGCAGTTCTTC,CASSMDSRPYNEQFF
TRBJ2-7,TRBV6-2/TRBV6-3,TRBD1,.,TGTGCCAGCAGTCCCGGGACAGGGTACGAGCAGTACTTC,CASSPGTGYEQYF
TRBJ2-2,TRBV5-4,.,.,TGTGCCAGCAGCTTGTCTCCCGGGGAGCTGTTTTTT,CASSLSPGELFF
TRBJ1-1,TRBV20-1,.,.,TGCAGTGCTAGGGGCATACCTGAAGCTTTCTTT,CSARGIPEAFF
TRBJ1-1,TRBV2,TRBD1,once,TGTGCCAGCAGCGGGGACAGCCCGTGGTCTGGGACTGAAGCTTTCTTT,CASSGDSPWSGTEAFF
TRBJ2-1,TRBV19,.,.,TGTGCCAGTAGTATATCTCCGGATGAGCAGTTCTTC,CASSISPDEQFF
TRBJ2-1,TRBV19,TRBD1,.,TGTGCCACCCAGGGGGATTTTTCCTACAATGAGCAGTTCTTC,CATQGDFSYNEQFF
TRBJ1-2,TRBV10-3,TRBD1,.,TGTGCCATCAGTTGGGCAGGGGGCAGCTATGGCTACACCTTC,CAISWAGGSYGYTF
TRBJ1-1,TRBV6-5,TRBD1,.,TGTGCCAGCAGTCCTTCCGACAGGGTGGGCACTGAAGCTTTCTTT,CASSPSDRVGTEAFF
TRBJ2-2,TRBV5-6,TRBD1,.,TGTGCCAGCAGCTCCGTCGACAGGGGCGGGGGGGAGCTGTTTTTT,CASSSVDRGGGELFF
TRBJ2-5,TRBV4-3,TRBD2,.,TGCGCCAGCAGCCAGGGGCCTAGCGGGACGAAAGAGACCCAGTACTTC,CASSQGPSGTKETQYF
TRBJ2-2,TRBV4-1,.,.,TGCGCCAGCAGCCTCATGCCCTCCGGGGGGGAGCTGTTTTTT,CASSLMPSGGELFF
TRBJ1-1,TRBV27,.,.,TGTGCCAGCAGTTGGTCCGGGGGAGGGAACACTGAAGCTTTCTTT,CASSWSGGGNTEAFF
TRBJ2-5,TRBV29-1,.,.,TGCAGCGTTGTGAACAGGGTTCACGAGACCCAGTACTTC,CSVVNRVHETQYF
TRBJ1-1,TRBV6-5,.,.,TGTGCCAGCAGTTCCGCGGAGGGCACTGAAGCTTTCTTT,CASSSAEGTEAFF
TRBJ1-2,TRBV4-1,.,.,TGCGCCAGCAGCCAAGCCGGGGGGGGCTATGGCTACACCTTC,CASSQAGGGYGYTF
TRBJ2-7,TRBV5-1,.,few,TGCGCCAGCGGATCTTACAGGGAGGAGCAGTACTTC,CASGSYREEQYF
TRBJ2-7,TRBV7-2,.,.,TGTGCCAGCAGCTTCGGGTATAGGGGGTACCACGAGCAGTACTTC,CASSFGYRGYHEQYF
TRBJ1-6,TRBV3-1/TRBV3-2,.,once,TGTGCCAGCAGCCAAGGGATCGGGTTTACGAATTCACCCCTCCACTTT,CASSQGIGFTNSPLHF
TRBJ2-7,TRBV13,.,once,TGTGCCAGCAGCTTAGGGACTAGTTCCCACGAGCAGTACTTC,CASSLGTSSHEQYF
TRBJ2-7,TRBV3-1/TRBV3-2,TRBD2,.,TGTGCCAGCAGCCAAGCTAGCGGAGTATACTACGAGCAGTACTTC,CASSQASGVYYEQYF
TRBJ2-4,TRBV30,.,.,TGTGCCTGGAGTGTACCGGGAAAAAACATTCAGTACTTC,CAWSVPGKNIQYF
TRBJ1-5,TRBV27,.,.,TGTGCCAGCAGTTTTCTGGGGACAAATCAGCCCCAGCATTTT,CASSFLGTNQPQHF
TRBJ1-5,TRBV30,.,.,TGTGCCTGGATGTCACCCGGAGAGCCCCAGCATTTT,CAWMSPGEPQHF
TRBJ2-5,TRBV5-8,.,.,TGTGCCAGCAGCCCCGCGGGACGGCAGCAAGAGACCCAGTACTTC,CASSPAGRQQETQYF
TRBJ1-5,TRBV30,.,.,TGTGCCTGGAGTACAGGAACCAGCAATCAGCCCCAGCATTTT,CAWSTGTSNQPQHF
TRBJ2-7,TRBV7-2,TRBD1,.,TGTGCCAGCAGCCCTTCCCGGGACAGAATCTACGAGCAGTACTTC,CASSPSRDRIYEQYF
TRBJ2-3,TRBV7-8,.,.,TGTGCCAGCAGCTTGAGGACGGCTAGCCGAGGAGGCACAGATACGCAGTATTTT,CASSLRTASRGGTDTQYF
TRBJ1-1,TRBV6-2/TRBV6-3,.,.,TGTGCCAGCAGCTGGACAGAAGGAGGAAGGGAAGCTTTCTTT,CASSWTEGGREAFF
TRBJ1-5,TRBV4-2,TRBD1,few,TGTGCCAGCAGCCAAGATCCCGAAACAGGGGTAAATCAGCCCCAGCATTTT,CASSQDPETGVNQPQHF
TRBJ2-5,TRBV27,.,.,TGTGCCAGCAGTTCCGGGGGAGAGACCCAGTACTTC,CASSSGGETQYF
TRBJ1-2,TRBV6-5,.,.,TGTGCCAGCAGTTACTCCCTGGGCGCTGGCTACACCTTC,CASSYSLGAGYTF
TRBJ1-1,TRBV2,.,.,TGTGCCAGCAGTGGCCGGGTGAGCACTGAAGCTTTCTTT,CASSGRVSTEAFF
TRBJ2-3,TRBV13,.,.,TGTGCCAGCAGCTTAGTTTCTAGTGAGCGTACGCAGTATTTT,CASSLVSSERTQYF
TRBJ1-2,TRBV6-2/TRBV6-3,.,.,TGTGCCAGCAGTTACAGGGGTTACACAAACTATGGCTACACCTTC,CASSYRGYTNYGYTF
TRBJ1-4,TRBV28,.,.,TGTGCCAGCAGTTTTTCCCCATCGTGGGGGGTGGCAACTAATGAAAAACTGTTTTTT,CASSFSPSWGVATNEKLFF
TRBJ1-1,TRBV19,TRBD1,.,TGTGCCAGTAGCGTACAGGGGGCGAACACTGAAGCTTTCTTT,CASSVQGANTEAFF
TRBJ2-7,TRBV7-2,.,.,TGTGCCAGCAGCCAAGGATGGGCCGAGATCGCGGAGCAGTACTTC,CASSQGWAEIAEQYF
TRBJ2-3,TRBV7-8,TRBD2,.,TGTGCCAGCAGCTTAGGTCTAGCGGAGGGAGATACGCAGTATTTT,CASSLGLAEGDTQYF
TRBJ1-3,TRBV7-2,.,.,TGTGCCAGCAGCCCTCGACAGAGCAGAAACACCATATATTTT,CASSPRQSRNTIYF
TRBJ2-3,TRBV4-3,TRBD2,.,TGCGCCAGCAGCCAAGAATGGCGGGGGGGCGCAGATACGCAGTATTTT,CASSQEWRGGADTQYF
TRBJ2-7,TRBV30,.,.,TGTGCCTGGAGTGTGTCCGGAGCCTACGAGCAGTACTTC,CAWSVSGAYEQYF
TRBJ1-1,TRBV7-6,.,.,TGTGCCAGCAGCTTTAATTTATTGGGTGAGGGAGCCCCTGAAGCTTTCTTT,CASSFNLLGEGAPEAFF
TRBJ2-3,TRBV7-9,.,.,TGTGCCAGCAGCACCCGGGAAAGGCCAGATACGCAGTATTTT,CASSTRERPDTQYF
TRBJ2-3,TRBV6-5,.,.,TGTGCCAGCAGCTTATCCGGGACTCCGTGGGATACGCAGTATTTT,CASSLSGTPWDTQYF